This is a list of T cell receptor beta chains from one sample in a study of cytomegalovirus exposure and HLA in healthy donors. Produced via immunoSEQ multiplex PCR; TCRdb's table is partial and in-frame only. The table records about 200,000 clones, over 80% of them present only once. Input material: PBMCs. The receptors were gathered from a young woman in good health and CMV-seronegative. Both conserved end residues are part of each CDR3. Fields, in order: J gene, clone size, D gene, V gene, CDR3 protein, CDR3 DNA. The D gene is left open where the match is weak. Some rows mark clone size as missing; the rest say once, few, many or name a class of expanded clone.

J gene: TRBJ2-3; clone size: NA; D gene: TRBD2; V gene: TRBV2; CDR3 protein: CASKREADTQYF; CDR3 DNA: TGTGCCAGCAAGCGGGAAGCAGATACGCAGTATTTT
J gene: TRBJ2-2; clone size: NA; D gene: NA; V gene: TRBV18; CDR3 protein: CASSPQRDTGELFF; CDR3 DNA: TGTGCCAGCTCACCACAACGGGACACCGGGGAGCTGTTTTTT
J gene: TRBJ2-3; clone size: NA; D gene: TRBD2; V gene: TRBV4-2; CDR3 protein: CASSQEQAGAAMDTQYF; CDR3 DNA: TGTGCCAGCAGCCAAGAGCAAGCGGGGGCAGCCATGGATACGCAGTATTTT
J gene: TRBJ2-1; clone size: once; D gene: TRBD2; V gene: TRBV27; CDR3 protein: CASSLRGQRGGNEQFF; CDR3 DNA: TGTGCCAGCAGTTTGAGGGGACAGCGGGGGGGAAATGAGCAGTTCTTC
J gene: TRBJ2-7; clone size: once; D gene: TRBD2; V gene: TRBV10-3; CDR3 protein: CAIREGLAGAHEQYF; CDR3 DNA: TGTGCCATCAGGGAGGGACTAGCGGGAGCTCACGAGCAGTACTTC
J gene: TRBJ1-2; clone size: NA; D gene: NA; V gene: TRBV7-2; CDR3 protein: CASSLAPGANYGYTF; CDR3 DNA: TGTGCCAGCAGCTTAGCGCCGGGGGCTAACTATGGCTACACCTTC
J gene: TRBJ1-5; clone size: NA; D gene: NA; V gene: TRBV2; CDR3 protein: CASSDRTNQPQHF; CDR3 DNA: TGTGCCAGCAGTGACAGAACCAATCAGCCCCAGCATTTT
J gene: TRBJ1-2; clone size: NA; D gene: TRBD1; V gene: TRBV5-4; CDR3 protein: CASSLAPGAGGGYTF; CDR3 DNA: TGTGCCAGCAGCTTGGCGCCAGGGGCAGGGGGTGGCTACACCTTC
J gene: TRBJ1-3; clone size: NA; D gene: NA; V gene: TRBV9; CDR3 protein: CASSVGGGPLGNTIYF; CDR3 DNA: TGTGCCAGCAGCGTAGGGGGGGGTCCCCTGGGAAACACCATATATTTT
J gene: TRBJ2-7; clone size: NA; D gene: TRBD1; V gene: TRBV5-1; CDR3 protein: CASSPATGGPVDEQYF; CDR3 DNA: TGCGCCAGCAGCCCGGCAACAGGGGGCCCGGTGGACGAGCAGTACTTC
J gene: TRBJ2-5; clone size: few; D gene: NA; V gene: TRBV5-1; CDR3 protein: CASSLDVETQYF; CDR3 DNA: TGCGCCAGCAGCTTGGATGTGGAGACCCAGTACTTC
J gene: TRBJ2-2; clone size: NA; D gene: TRBD1; V gene: TRBV5-5; CDR3 protein: CASSRQGEWTGELFF; CDR3 DNA: TGTGCCAGCAGTCGGCAGGGGGAGTGGACCGGGGAGCTGTTTTTT
J gene: TRBJ2-3; clone size: NA; D gene: NA; V gene: TRBV7-2; CDR3 protein: CASSWGAEGLNTQYF; CDR3 DNA: TGTGCCAGTTCGTGGGGGGCGGAGGGCTTAAATACGCAGTATTTT
J gene: TRBJ1-2; clone size: once; D gene: NA; V gene: TRBV5-1; CDR3 protein: CASSFRGPNGYTF; CDR3 DNA: TGCGCCAGCAGCTTTAGGGGACCCAATGGCTACACCTTC
J gene: TRBJ2-5; clone size: NA; D gene: TRBD2; V gene: TRBV10-2; CDR3 protein: CASSFNPGTSGRETQYF; CDR3 DNA: TGCGCCAGCAGTTTTAACCCCGGGACTAGCGGGAGAGAGACCCAGTACTTC
J gene: TRBJ1-2; clone size: NA; D gene: NA; V gene: TRBV6-1; CDR3 protein: CASRVPGVIYGYTF; CDR3 DNA: TGTGCCAGCAGGGTCCCAGGAGTCATCTATGGCTACACCTTC
J gene: TRBJ1-2; clone size: few; D gene: NA; V gene: TRBV7-9; CDR3 protein: CASTGTREGYGYTF; CDR3 DNA: TGTGCCAGCACCGGGACTCGGGAGGGCTATGGCTACACCTTC
J gene: TRBJ1-2; clone size: NA; D gene: NA; V gene: TRBV28; CDR3 protein: CASSSDINYGYTF; CDR3 DNA: TGTGCCAGCAGTTCCGACATAAACTATGGCTACACCTTC
J gene: TRBJ1-1; clone size: NA; D gene: NA; V gene: TRBV6-6; CDR3 protein: CASNRLGARNTEAFF; CDR3 DNA: TGTGCCAGCAATCGCTTAGGGGCAAGGAACACTGAAGCTTTCTTT